The TCR beta chain under discussion was sequenced for a study of T cell repertoires in cytomegalovirus infection. Germline V gene lookup returns CDR1 KGHDR and CDR2 SFDVKD. With 5 bases clipped from V and 8 bases from J, the junction kept 5 bases outside the gene matches. The CDR3 spans 14 residues. General study findings and limits: CMV-specific TCR beta clonotypes restricted by HLA-C dominated the ex vivo response. Of the TCR beta families, the public ones yielded a cumulative frequency that identified carriers of CMV plus the relevant HLA.

As concerns this clonotype: Its target is unknown.

One entry per CDR3 protein, called by TCRdb with MiXCR from the reads. The sample gives around 210,000 distinct CDR3 sequences, 5% to 8.5% of which show up once; under 7% is in the top ten. The chain is built from TRBV24-1 and TRBJ2-6, with 7 bases aligning to TRBD1. The TCR originated in a human donor in good health (CMV status not recorded). Some clones in this sample may be carry-over from other donors' samples. The sample comprised PBMCs. The CDR3 DNA is TGTGCCACCAGTGCCCGACAGGGCCCCAACGTCCTGACTTTC. It is translated as CATSARQGPNVLTF.